The 24 T cell receptor beta chains below come from one sample, sequenced in a study of cytomegalovirus exposure and HLA in healthy donors (dated 2017 in TCRdb). Library method: the immunoSEQ multiplex PCR assay. The multiplex PCR relied on a mix of 60 forward primers for TCR Vbeta segments and 13 reverse primers for TCR Jbeta segments. The immuneACCESS repertoire file appears here via TCRdb, limited to in-frame rearrangements. These files lack a portion of the clones; in checked studies, under half of the deficit traces to unresolved V genes, and the cause of the others is not known. A total of some 190,000 clones appear in this sample, 8.5% to 10% of them only once. The top ten constitute over 1% of the sample. The source material was PBMCs. Receptor source: a woman under 40 in good health and CMV-seropositive.

The sample holds a few counts of this clone. The genes are TRBV19 and TRBJ1-2; D is possibly TRBD1 (5 bases). Germline CDR1 reads LNHDA; CDR2 reads SQIVND (reference sequence). Trimming pared 6 bases from V and 0 bases from J, leaving 11 bases between. There are 14 residues in the CDR3. The CDR3 DNA reads TGTGCCAGTAGATCCCGGGGGGCTAACTATGGCTACACCTTC. Protein sequence: CASRSRGANYGYTF.

This clone was detected a few times. CDR3 nucleotides: TGTGCCAGCAGCGTAGGTGGACAGAACACTGAAGCTTTCTTT. Its protein product is CASSVGGQNTEAFF. The chain employs TRBV9 and TRBJ1-1; D possibly corresponds to TRBD1 (5 bases). Trimming cost V 0 bases and J 1 base, with 7 bases left between them. The germline gives CDR1 SGDLS, CDR2 YYNGEE. This CDR3 has 14 residues.

The sample holds a few counts of this clone. The chain joins TRBV4-1 to TRBJ2-5; TRBD2 matches 9 bases. The germline V gene encodes CDR1 MGHRA and CDR2 YSYEKL. The CDR3 loop spans 16 amino acids. J gave up 5 bases and V 4 bases, and 11 bases lay outside the gene matches. The CDR3 loop is CASSRSSGSRSETQYF. The CDR3 DNA is TGCGCCAGCAGCCGTAGTAGCGGGAGTAGGAGTGAGACCCAGTACTTC.

The sample holds a few counts of this clone. This chain joins TRBV28 and TRBJ1-5, with TRBD1 matching 9 bases. V was clipped by 5 bases and J by 5 bases; unmatched bases: 4. The CDR3 consists of 14 residues. CDR1 MDHEN and CDR2 SYDVKM come from the germline V gene. CDR3 residues: CASSEQGAYQPQHF. In nucleotides, the CDR3 is TGTGCCAGCAGTGAACAGGGGGCATATCAGCCCCAGCATTTT.

Only a few counts were recorded for this clone. V is TRBV2 and J is TRBJ1-1; D remains ambiguous. The CDR3 is 14 amino acids. The V end lost 7 bases, the J end lost 0 bases, and 12 bases lay between the germline ends. Germline-derived CDR1 and CDR2 are SNHLY and FYNNEI. CDR3 residues: CASKRNYMNTEAFF. The CDR3 DNA reads TGTGCCAGCAAAAGGAACTACATGAACACTGAAGCTTTCTTT.

The chain links TRBV6-1 to TRBJ2-7; 12 nucleotides agree with TRBD2. The germline V gene has CDR1 MNHNS and CDR2 SASEGT. The J segment lost 6 bases and the V segment lost 6 bases, leaving 9 bases of the junction unmatched. This CDR3 contains 15 residues. The CDR3 DNA reads as TGTGCCAGCAGACCTAGCGGGAGGGCCGGCCTCGAGCAGTACTTC. As protein: CASRPSGRAGLEQYF.

This clone has a handful of counts. The chain links TRBV5-1 to TRBJ2-7; 8 bases fit TRBD2. V gave up 3 bases and J gave up 4 bases; unmatched junction bases: 9. Per germline, CDR1 SGHRS and CDR2 YFSETQ. The CDR3 runs 15 residues. As DNA, the CDR3 is TGCGCCAGCAGCTATTACGGGAGGGCGGGTTACGAGCAGTACTTC. Translated, it gives CASSYYGRAGYEQYF.

This clone was observed a few times. The chain carries TRBV2 and TRBJ2-7; 9 bases are a match to TRBD2. Germline trimming cut 6 bases from V and 3 bases from J; bases unmatched to any gene: 12. The germline V gene has CDR1 SNHLY and CDR2 FYNNEI. The CDR3 sequence is 16 residues long. The CDR3 DNA reads as TGTGCCAGCAGCGTAAGTATAGCGGGAGTGTTCTACGAGCAGTACTTC. The encoded protein is CASSVSIAGVFYEQYF.

Only a few counts were recorded for this clone. The chain uses TRBV7-2 and TRBJ1-5; TRBD1 aligns across 7 bases. Germline CDR1 reads SGHTA; CDR2 reads FQGNSA. CDR3 length: 15 amino acids. The ends lost 4 bases at V and 3 bases at J; junction bases unmatched: 6. The CDR3 here is CASSSTGYVNQPQHF. CDR3 in DNA: TGTGCCAGCAGCTCGACAGGGTACGTCAATCAGCCCCAGCATTTT.

The chain couples TRBV2 to TRBJ2-5; D ambiguous. The germline V gene has CDR1 SNHLY and CDR2 FYNNEI. Trimming cost V 6 bases and J 3 bases, with 23 bases left between them. CDR3 size: 17 residues. CDR3 in amino acids: CASRNYKKVAEKETQYF. The CDR3 bases are TGTGCCAGCAGAAACTATAAAAAGGTCGCGGAGAAAGAGACCCAGTACTTC.

The rearrangement links TRBV19 to TRBJ2-6; D not resolved. Trimming cost V 1 base and J 2 bases, with 12 bases left between them. Germline values: CDR1 LNHDA, CDR2 SQIVND (reference sequence). The CDR3 spans 17 residues. CDR3 nucleotide sequence: TGTGCCAGTAGTATAGTATTAGTTTCTGCTGGGGCCAACGTCCTGACTTTC. Its protein is CASSIVLVSAGANVLTF.

The table lists this clone with a few counts. J is TRBJ2-1 and V is TRBV5-1; TRBD2 is a possible D gene (6 bases). The CDR3 runs 17 residues. In germline, CDR1 is SGHRS, CDR2 YFSETQ. V lost 2 bases, J lost 8 bases, and 23 bases lay in between. CDR3 coding DNA: TGCGCCAGCAGCTTCGCGATCGAGTACCTAGCGTGGGATGAGCAGTTCTTC. The encoded protein is CASSFAIEYLAWDEQFF.

This clone was found a few times. The V and J genes are TRBV5-1 and TRBJ2-7, with 8 bases aligning to TRBD1. The CDR3 is 16 amino acids. J was trimmed by 1 base and V by 7 bases; bases with no gene match: 13. The germline gives CDR1 SGHRS, CDR2 YFSETQ. The CDR3 DNA reads TGCGCCAGCTCTTATTACCCCGGACAGGGTTCCTACGAGCAGTACTTC. Its translation is CASSYYPGQGSYEQYF.

V and J are TRBV6-6 and TRBJ2-7; the D is unclear. The germline V and J ends were trimmed by 6 bases and 2 bases, with 14 bases remaining between them. The germline gives CDR1 MNHNY, CDR2 SVGAGI (reference sequence). The CDR3 totals 14 residues. CDR3: CASSPTSATYEQYF. The CDR3 nucleotides read TGTGCCAGCAGCCCTACCTCAGCGACCTACGAGCAGTACTTC.

The genes are TRBV30 and TRBJ1-2; D is possibly TRBD1 (6 bases). V was cut by 0 bases and J by 3 bases, with 14 bases left in between. Germline V gene data show CDR1 as GTSNPN and CDR2 as SVGIG (reference sequence). This CDR3 is 15 amino acids long. CDR3 residues: CAWSVGLGGDYGYTF. Here the CDR3 DNA reads TGTGCCTGGAGTGTAGGGTTAGGGGGGGACTATGGCTACACCTTC. Supplemented by reference TRBV30 and TRBJ1-2, the full variable domain reads SQTIHQWPATLVQPVGSPLSLECTVEGTSNPNLYWYRQAAGRGLQLLFYSVGIGQISSEVPQNLSASRPQDRQFILSSKKLLLSDSGFYLCAWSVGLGGDYGYTFGSGTRLTVV.

The chain recombines TRBV7-2 with TRBJ2-1; tentatively, D is TRBD2 (7 bases). V was trimmed by 3 bases and J by 7 bases, leaving 19 bases between them. The length of the CDR3 is 16 residues. The germline CDR1 and CDR2 sequences are SGHTA and FQGNSA. CDR3 nucleotides: TGTGCCAGCAGCTTTACCGGCGGAGGGGGGGCAAATGAGCAGTTCTTC. Its protein is CASSFTGGGGANEQFF.

In this sample, this clone turned up a few times. This chain joins TRBV5-1 and TRBJ1-1; D not resolved. The V end was cut by 1 base, the J end by 3 bases, with 4 bases between. In germline, CDR1 is SGHRS, CDR2 YFSETQ. The CDR3 is 12 amino acids. In DNA form, the CDR3 reads TGCGCCAGCAGCTTGATCGACACTGAAGCTTTCTTT. Translated: CASSLIDTEAFF.

V and J are TRBV5-8 and TRBJ1-1, with D perhaps matching TRBD1 (5 bases). V dropped 0 bases and J dropped 2 bases, with 11 bases sitting between them. The CDR3 covers 15 residues. In germline, CDR1 is SGHTS, CDR2 YDEGEE. The CDR3 region is CASSLGGRLNTEAFF. The DNA of the CDR3 is TGTGCCAGCAGCTTGGGGGGCAGGTTAAACACTGAAGCTTTCTTT.

This clone has only a few counts. The J gene is TRBJ2-2, the V gene TRBV5-1; 10 positions agree with TRBD2. Germline loops: CDR1 SGHRS, CDR2 YFSETQ. This CDR3 has 15 residues. V trimming: 6 bases; J trimming: 4 bases; junction bases outside the gene matches: 6. The DNA of the CDR3 is TGCGCCAGCACGCCCACTAGCGGGGTCACCGGGGAGCTGTTTTTT. As protein: CASTPTSGVTGELFF. The full variable domain, with the rest looked up from reference TRBV5-1 and TRBJ2-2, is KAGVTQTPRYLIKTRGQQVTLSCSPISGHRSVSWYQQTPGQGLQFLFEYFSETQRNKGNFPGRFSGRQFSNSRSEMNVSTLELGDSALYLCASTPTSGVTGELFFGEGSRLTVL.

The chain is built from TRBV13 and TRBJ2-5; 7 bases map to TRBD1. The CDR3 is made up of 14 amino acids. Germline CDR1 reads PRHDT; CDR2 reads FYEKMQ (reference sequence). The ends lost 0 bases at V and 4 bases at J; junction bases unmatched: 2. The CDR3 coding sequence is TGTGCCAGCAGCTTAGGAGGGGGCGTAGAGACCCAGTACTTC. The encoded protein is CASSLGGGVETQYF.

This clone was seen only a few times. The chain carries TRBV6-5 and TRBJ2-7; D is perhaps TRBD2 (5 bases). This CDR3 contains 16 residues. Trimming pared 2 bases from V and 0 bases from J, leaving 14 bases between. Per germline, CDR1 MNHEY and CDR2 SVGAGI. This chain's CDR3 is CASSYRLRGFSYEQYF. The CDR3 bases are TGTGCCAGCAGTTACCGCCTCCGGGGATTCTCCTACGAGCAGTACTTC.

This clone was detected only a few times. The V and J genes are TRBV6-5 and TRBJ2-1, with D maybe TRBD1 (5 bases). V gave up 1 base and J gave up 5 bases, with 15 bases separating them. In germline, CDR1 is MNHEY, CDR2 SVGAGI. This CDR3 spans 16 amino acids. The CDR3 here is CASSYLGWADNNEQFF. DNA of the CDR3: TGTGCCAGCAGTTACTTGGGATGGGCGGACAACAATGAGCAGTTCTTC.

This chain links TRBV6-1 with TRBJ1-4, with 8 nucleotides matching TRBD1. Germline assignment: CDR1 MNHNS and CDR2 SASEGT. Unmatched junction bases numbered 6, after V lost 1 base and J lost 8 bases. The CDR3 totals 15 residues. The CDR3 spells CASSEGGTGDEKLFF. The CDR3 nucleotides are TGTGCCAGCAGTGAAGGGGGGACAGGAGACGAAAAACTGTTTTTT.

This clone was observed a handful of times. This CDR3 is CASLPEATDTQYF. CDR3 sequence (DNA): TGTGCCAGCCTTCCTGAAGCCACAGATACGCAGTATTTT. V gene TRBV25-1 combines with J gene TRBJ2-3, with D unclear. Germline assignment: CDR1 MGHDK and CDR2 SYGVNS. The CDR3 is 13 residues long. V gave up 8 bases and J gave up 2 bases, with 11 bases separating them.